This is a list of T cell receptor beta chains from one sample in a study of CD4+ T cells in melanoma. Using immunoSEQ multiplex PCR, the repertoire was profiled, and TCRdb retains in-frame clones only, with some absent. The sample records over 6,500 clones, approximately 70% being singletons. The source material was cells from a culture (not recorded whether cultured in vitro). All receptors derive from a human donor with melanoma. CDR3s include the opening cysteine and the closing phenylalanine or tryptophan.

CDR3aa: CASSVAGEAFF; j_gene: TRBJ1-1; v_gene: TRBV19
CDR3aa: CASSYLKGRSNQPQHF; j_gene: TRBJ1-5; v_gene: TRBV19
CDR3aa: CASSGQGTGELFF; j_gene: TRBJ2-2; v_gene: TRBV19
CDR3aa: CASSLDTGSTEAFF; j_gene: TRBJ1-1; v_gene: TRBV5-4
CDR3aa: CASSLEGNTIYF; j_gene: TRBJ1-3; v_gene: TRBV28
CDR3aa: CASRTPDRGAEAFF; j_gene: TRBJ1-1; v_gene: TRBV28
CDR3aa: CASTGPIGELFF; j_gene: TRBJ2-2; v_gene: TRBV2
CDR3aa: CAISGDRIYGYTF; j_gene: TRBJ1-2; v_gene: TRBV10-3
CDR3aa: CASSVAYRAGEKLFF; j_gene: TRBJ1-4; v_gene: TRBV9
CDR3aa: CASSHAPYNEQFF; j_gene: TRBJ2-1; v_gene: TRBV6-2/TRBV6-3
CDR3aa: CASSSPGGNMGETQYF; j_gene: TRBJ2-5; v_gene: TRBV5-4
CDR3aa: CASSPVRVAEKYNEQFF; j_gene: TRBJ2-1; v_gene: TRBV5-5
CDR3aa: CASIYQSSYNSPLHF; j_gene: TRBJ1-6; v_gene: TRBV27
CDR3aa: CASTQGRFISNQPQHF; j_gene: TRBJ1-5; v_gene: TRBV19
CDR3aa: CASSQVVGGNQPQHF; j_gene: TRBJ1-5; v_gene: TRBV4-3
CDR3aa: CSVAEQGGPNSNQPQHF; j_gene: TRBJ1-5; v_gene: TRBV29-1
CDR3aa: CASSLVRTTNEKLFF; j_gene: TRBJ1-4; v_gene: TRBV28
CDR3aa: CASSGLGDEQFF; j_gene: TRBJ2-1; v_gene: TRBV2
CDR3aa: CASSFDNEQFF; j_gene: TRBJ2-1; v_gene: TRBV28
CDR3aa: CASSQGQGLVPKHGYTF; j_gene: TRBJ1-2; v_gene: TRBV4-3
CDR3aa: CASSDGTSGGAEEQFF; j_gene: TRBJ2-1; v_gene: TRBV7-2
CDR3aa: CASSRAGASYEQYF; j_gene: TRBJ2-7; v_gene: TRBV4-1
CDR3aa: CASSVGQGGEKLFF; j_gene: TRBJ1-4; v_gene: TRBV9
CDR3aa: CASSHSSGGEETQYF; j_gene: TRBJ2-5; v_gene: TRBV3-1/TRBV3-2
CDR3aa: CANTMGGAAGYTF; j_gene: TRBJ1-2; v_gene: TRBV7-9
CDR3aa: CASSVDSTDTQYF; j_gene: TRBJ2-3; v_gene: TRBV9
CDR3aa: CASSSASGETQYF; j_gene: TRBJ2-5; v_gene: TRBV5-1
CDR3aa: CATLATGQNSPLHF; j_gene: TRBJ1-6; v_gene: TRBV11-2
CDR3aa: CASSLVPGREAFF; j_gene: TRBJ1-1; v_gene: TRBV5-1
CDR3aa: CASSVAGVAPETQYF; j_gene: TRBJ2-5; v_gene: TRBV6-2/TRBV6-3
CDR3aa: CASSLFQDQPQHF; j_gene: TRBJ1-5; v_gene: TRBV7-8
CDR3aa: CASSVGQGGGYTF; j_gene: TRBJ1-2; v_gene: TRBV9
CDR3aa: CASSELGARNSPLHF; j_gene: TRBJ1-6; v_gene: TRBV6-1
CDR3aa: CASSGRTEPDTQYF; j_gene: TRBJ2-3; v_gene: TRBV11-3
CDR3aa: CASSLVGGGDLAKNIQYF; j_gene: TRBJ2-4; v_gene: TRBV5-1
CDR3aa: CASSYTGTVNGYTF; j_gene: TRBJ1-2; v_gene: TRBV2
CDR3aa: CASSVGGAMSGNTIYF; j_gene: TRBJ1-3; v_gene: TRBV9
CDR3aa: CASSYSAPRSTGELFF; j_gene: TRBJ2-2; v_gene: TRBV6-6
CDR3aa: CASGTSGGYEQYF; j_gene: TRBJ2-7; v_gene: TRBV3-1/TRBV3-2
CDR3aa: CASSQQRAQGLSNQPQHF; j_gene: TRBJ1-5; v_gene: TRBV4-2
CDR3aa: CASSLFIGRNTIYF; j_gene: TRBJ1-3; v_gene: TRBV28
CDR3aa: CASSPSGLYNEQFF; j_gene: TRBJ2-1; v_gene: TRBV27
CDR3aa: CASSIQTGRQETQYF; j_gene: TRBJ2-5; v_gene: TRBV19
CDR3aa: CARDTGSGNTIYF; j_gene: TRBJ1-3; v_gene: TRBV30
CDR3aa: CASSPVPGQGGLAF; j_gene: TRBJ1-2; v_gene: TRBV5-4
CDR3aa: CASSYRQLSGNTIYF; j_gene: TRBJ1-3; v_gene: TRBV5-8